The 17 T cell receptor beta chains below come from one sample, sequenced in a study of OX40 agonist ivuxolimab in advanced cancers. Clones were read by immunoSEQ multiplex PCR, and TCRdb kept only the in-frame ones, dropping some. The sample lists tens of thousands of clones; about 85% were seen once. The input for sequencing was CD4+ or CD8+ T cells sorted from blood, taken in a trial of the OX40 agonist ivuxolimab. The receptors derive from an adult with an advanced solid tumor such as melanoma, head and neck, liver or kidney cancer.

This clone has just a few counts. CDR3 DNA sequence: TGCGCCAGCAGCCCATTTGCGACATCGGACAGGAATGGCTACACCTTC. Encoded protein: CASSPFATSDRNGYTF. This rearrangement joins TRBV5-1 to TRBJ1-2, with 7 positions matching TRBD1. Germline CDR1 and CDR2: SGHRS and YFSETQ. The CDR3 is made up of 16 amino acids. After removal of 4 bases from V and 6 bases from J, the junction contained 15 bases not matched to a gene.

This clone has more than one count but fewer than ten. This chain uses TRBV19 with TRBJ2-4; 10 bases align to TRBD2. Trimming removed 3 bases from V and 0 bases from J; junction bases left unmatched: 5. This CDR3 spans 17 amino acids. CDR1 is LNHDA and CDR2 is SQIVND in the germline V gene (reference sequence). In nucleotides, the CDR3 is TGTGCCAGTAGTATTCTCGTAGCGGGGGGAGCCAAAAACATTCAGTACTTC. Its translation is CASSILVAGGAKNIQYF.

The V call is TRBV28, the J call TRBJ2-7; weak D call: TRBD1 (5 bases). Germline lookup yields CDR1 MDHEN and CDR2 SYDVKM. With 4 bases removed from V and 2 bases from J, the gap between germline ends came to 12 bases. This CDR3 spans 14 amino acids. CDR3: CASSSREGAYEQYF. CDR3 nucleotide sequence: TGTGCCAGCAGTTCTCGTGAAGGGGCCTACGAGCAGTACTTC.

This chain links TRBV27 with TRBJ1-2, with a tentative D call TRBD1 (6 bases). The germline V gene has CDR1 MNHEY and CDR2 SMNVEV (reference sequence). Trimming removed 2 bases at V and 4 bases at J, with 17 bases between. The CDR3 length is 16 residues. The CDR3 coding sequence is TGTGCCAGCAGTTTAAGGGACACGGGTGGCTCCTATGGCTACACCTTC. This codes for CASSLRDTGGSYGYTF.

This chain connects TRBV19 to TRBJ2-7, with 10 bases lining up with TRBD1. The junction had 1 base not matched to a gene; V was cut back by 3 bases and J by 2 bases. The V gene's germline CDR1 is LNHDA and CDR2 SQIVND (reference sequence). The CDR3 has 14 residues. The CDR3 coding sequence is TGTGCCAGTAGTATGGGGACAGGGGCCTACGAGCAGTACTTC. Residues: CASSMGTGAYEQYF.

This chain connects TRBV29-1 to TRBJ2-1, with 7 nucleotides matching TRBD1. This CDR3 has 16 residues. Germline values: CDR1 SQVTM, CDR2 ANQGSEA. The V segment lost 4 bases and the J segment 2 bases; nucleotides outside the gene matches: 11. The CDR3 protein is CSVVGVRGTAYNEQFF. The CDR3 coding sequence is TGCAGCGTTGTCGGGGTGAGGGGGACAGCCTACAATGAGCAGTTCTTC.

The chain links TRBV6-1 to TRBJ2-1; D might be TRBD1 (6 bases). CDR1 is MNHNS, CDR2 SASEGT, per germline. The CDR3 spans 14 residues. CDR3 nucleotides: TGTGCTTTGACCCCAGGGGCCTCCTACAATGAGCAGTTCTTC. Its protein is CALTPGASYNEQFF.

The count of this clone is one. This CDR3 reads CASSEVQARPYEQYF. The CDR3 nucleotides read TGTGCCAGCAGTGAAGTACAGGCACGCCCTTACGAGCAGTACTTC. The chain carries TRBV6-1 and TRBJ2-7, with D possibly matching TRBD1 (5 bases). The CDR3 covers 15 residues. Per germline, CDR1 MNHNS and CDR2 SASEGT. V lost 1 base, J lost 4 bases, and 14 bases lay in between.

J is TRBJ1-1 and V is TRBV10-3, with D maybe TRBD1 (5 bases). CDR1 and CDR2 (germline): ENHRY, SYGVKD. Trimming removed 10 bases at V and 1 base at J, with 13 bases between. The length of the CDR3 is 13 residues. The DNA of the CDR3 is TGTGCCAGCGGTTGGGGACCGAACACTGAAGCTTTCTTT. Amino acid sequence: CASGWGPNTEAFF.

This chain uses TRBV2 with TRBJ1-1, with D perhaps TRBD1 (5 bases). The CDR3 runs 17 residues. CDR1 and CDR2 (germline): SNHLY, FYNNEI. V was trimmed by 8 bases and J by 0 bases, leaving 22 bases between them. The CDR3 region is CASPFPPTEGVNTEAFF. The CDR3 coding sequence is TGTGCCAGCCCTTTCCCACCGACAGAAGGAGTGAACACTGAAGCTTTCTTT.

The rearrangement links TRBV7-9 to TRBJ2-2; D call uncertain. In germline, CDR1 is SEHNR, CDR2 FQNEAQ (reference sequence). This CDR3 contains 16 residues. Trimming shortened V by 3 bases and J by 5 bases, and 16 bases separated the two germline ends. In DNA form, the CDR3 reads TGTGCCAGCAGCTTGGGAACAGTTTGGATGACCGGGGAGCTGTTTTTT. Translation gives CASSLGTVWMTGELFF.

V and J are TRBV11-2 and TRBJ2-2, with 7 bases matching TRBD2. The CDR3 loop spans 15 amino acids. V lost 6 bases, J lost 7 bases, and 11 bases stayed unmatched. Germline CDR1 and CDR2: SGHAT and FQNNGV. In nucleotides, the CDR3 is TGTGCCAGCAGTCCAAACGGACTAGAGGGCGGGGAGCTGTTTTTT. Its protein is CASSPNGLEGGELFF.

The DNA for the CDR3 is TGTGCCAGCAGCTTAGGGTGGGACAGCAGGAAGGCAGATACGCAGTATTTT. It codes for CASSLGWDSRKADTQYF. This chain links TRBV11-2 with TRBJ2-3; TRBD1 matches 7 bases. Germline V gene lookup returns CDR1 SGHAT and CDR2 FQNNGV. The V and J ends lost 1 base and 4 bases, in that order; junction bases with no gene match: 11. The CDR3 has 17 residues.

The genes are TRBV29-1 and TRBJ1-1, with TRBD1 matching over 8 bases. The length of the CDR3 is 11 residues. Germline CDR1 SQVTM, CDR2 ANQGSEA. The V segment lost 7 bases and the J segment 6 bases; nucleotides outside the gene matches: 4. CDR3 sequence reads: CSDSGGSEAFF. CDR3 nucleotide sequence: TGCAGCGACTCAGGGGGCTCTGAAGCTTTCTTT.

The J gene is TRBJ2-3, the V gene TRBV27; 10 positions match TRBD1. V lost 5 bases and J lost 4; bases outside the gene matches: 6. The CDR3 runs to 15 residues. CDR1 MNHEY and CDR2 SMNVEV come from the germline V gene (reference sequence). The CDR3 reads CASSPRDRGPDTQYF. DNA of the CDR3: TGTGCCAGCAGTCCACGGGACAGGGGCCCAGATACGCAGTATTTT.

The CDR3 region is CASSLGQGVGEQYF. The CDR3 DNA reads as TGTGCCAGCAGCTTAGGGCAGGGTGTTGGCGAGCAGTACTTC. The genes are TRBV11-2 and TRBJ2-5; possibly TRBD1 for D (5 bases). The J call is in doubt because the DNA end fits TRBJ2-7 better. This CDR3 spans 14 amino acids. CDR1 is SGHAT and CDR2 is FQNNGV in the germline V gene.

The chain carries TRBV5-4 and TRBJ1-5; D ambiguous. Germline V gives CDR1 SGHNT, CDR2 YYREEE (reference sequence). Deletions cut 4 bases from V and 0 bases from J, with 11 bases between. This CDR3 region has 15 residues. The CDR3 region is CASSVGGHSNQPQHF. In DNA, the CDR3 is TGTGCCAGCAGCGTGGGTGGGCATAGCAATCAGCCCCAGCATTTT.